This section outlines one T cell receptor (beta chain) sequence together with its context. The sample belongs to a study of blood T cell repertoires in COVID-19. Study details: From the United States, Italy and Spain came samples of acute and convalescent COVID-19. PBMCs, B-cell-depleted T cells, or T cells provided the cDNA or gDNA that made up the material.

Study processing details: Estimates of nucleated cell counts were drawn from the amplification of reference gene primers. Here immunoSEQ multiplex PCR was the method, and the copy in TCRdb shows in-frame clones only, minus some. V and J calls and clone size are as listed in that table; D and trimming were resolved from the DNA. The sample has 110,000 to 150,000 clones; about 83% are singletons. The germline V gene encodes CDR1 KGHSH and CDR2 LQKENI. V was pared by 4 bases and J by 6 bases, with 6 bases of the junction left unmatched. The CDR3 has 15 amino acids. Sequenced input: peripheral blood. The chain employs TRBV18 and TRBJ2-1, with 10 bases lining up with TRBD2. The clonotype comes from a human donor in a cohort sampled during active COVID-19. The CDR3 protein is CASSRRTSGFNEQFF. As DNA, the CDR3 is TGTGCCAGCTCACGCCGGACTAGCGGATTCAATGAGCAGTTCTTC.